By sample share, the clone carrying this TCR beta chain is medium-sized. This sample is drawn from a study of esophageal squamous cell carcinoma under preoperative chemotherapy. TCRdb processed the PCR reads anew with MiXCR; each CDR3 protein has one entry. The sample carries around 29,000 distinct CDR3 sequences, roughly 52% recorded once. The time point: before preoperative PTX-NDP chemotherapy. V trimming: 4 bases; J trimming: 4 bases; junction bases outside the gene matches: 7. The CDR3 is made up of 16 amino acids. This specimen was taken from a patient given preoperative chemotherapy. The rearrangement links TRBV12-3 or TRBV12-4 to TRBJ2-1; TRBD2 agrees at 10 bases. The receptor comes from a human donor with esophageal squamous cell carcinoma. The donor label of this sample is uncertain. CDR3 DNA sequence: TGTGCCAGCAGTTATCTGGGACTAGCGTTATACAATGAGCAGTTCTTC. This sequence encodes CASSYLGLALYNEQFF.